This entry describes one T cell receptor (beta chain). Its antigen is not identified. In TCRdb, the reads were re-called with MiXCR into one record per CDR3 protein. The sample comprises some 940,000 distinct CDR3 sequences, approximately 31% of which are singletons, and over 12% rests with the top ten. This sample was taken from a study of T cell repertoires in cytomegalovirus infection. Study background: CMV infection together with matching HLA type was indicated by public TCR beta signatures.

Broader study findings: Pooled public TCR beta family frequency picked out CMV carriers with the relevant HLA. What dominated the ex vivo response were HLA-C-restricted CMV-specific TCR beta clonotypes.

The CDR3 sequence is 12 residues long. Trimming removed 5 bases from V and 3 bases from J, with 5 bases in between. CDR1 and CDR2 (germline): ENHRY, SYGVKD. This specimen was cultured CD8+ T cells from PBMCs, taken from culture after CMV antigen stimulation. The receptor was derived from a human donor in good health (CMV status not recorded). Some clones in this sample may be carry-over from other donors' samples. J is TRBJ2-1 and V is TRBV10-3; D is uncertain. The CDR3 loop reads CAISPDYNEQFF. The CDR3 bases are TGTGCCATCAGTCCAGACTACAATGAGCAGTTCTTC.